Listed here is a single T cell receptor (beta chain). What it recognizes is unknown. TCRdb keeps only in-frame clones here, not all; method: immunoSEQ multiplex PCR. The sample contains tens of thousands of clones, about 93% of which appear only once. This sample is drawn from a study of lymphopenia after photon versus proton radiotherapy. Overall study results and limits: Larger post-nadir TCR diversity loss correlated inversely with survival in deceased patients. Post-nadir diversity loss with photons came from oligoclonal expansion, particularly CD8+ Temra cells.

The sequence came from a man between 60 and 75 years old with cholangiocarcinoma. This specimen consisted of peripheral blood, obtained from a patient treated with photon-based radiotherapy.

CDR3 sequence: CASSQAVGSLKTQYF. In nucleotides, the CDR3 is TGCGCCAGCAGCCAAGCAGTTGGCAGCCTCAAGACCCAGTACTTC. This chain joins TRBV5-1 and TRBJ2-5; D gene ambiguous. Germline V gives CDR1 SGHRS, CDR2 YFSETQ. Trimming pared 4 bases from V and 6 bases from J, leaving 19 bases between. This CDR3 is 15 amino acids long.